This is a list of T cell receptor beta chains from one sample in a study of identical twins. TCRdb called the 5' RACE reads again in MiXCR, with one record for every CDR3 protein. The repertoire holds around 510,000 distinct CDR3 sequences, with roughly an eighth as singletons. This sample was shared with a second study, whose subject was yellow fever vaccine responses in identical twins.

Sequenced: CD4+ T cells sorted from blood. The receptor source for this set is a woman under 30 in good health. CDR3s include the opening cysteine and the closing phenylalanine or tryptophan. The D gene is left open where the match is weak. Not all rows give a size; the values are once, few, many and, for expanded clones, a class.

cdr3_nt cdr3_aa clone_size v_call d_call j_call
TGTGCCAGCAGACTAGCGGGAGGGGGGCACACTAGGGATACGCAGTATTTT CASRLAGGGHTRDTQYF few TRBV6-1 TRBD2 TRBJ2-3
TGCGCCAGCAGTGTGGCTAGCGGGGGGTTGGAGACCCAGTACTTC CASSVASGGLETQYF few TRBV10-2 TRBD2 TRBJ2-5
TGTGCCAGCAGCCCGAGCGGGGGAGAATCATACAATGAGCAGTTCTTC CASSPSGGESYNEQFF few TRBV7-8 TRBD2 TRBJ2-1
TGTGCCAGCCAAGGGGGCTTAGAGTACGAGCAGTACTTC CASQGGLEYEQYF many TRBV6-6 TRBD1 TRBJ2-7
TGTGCCTGGAGCCCTTTAGGAAAACCCACAGATACGCAGTATTTT CAWSPLGKPTDTQYF NA TRBV30 NA TRBJ2-3
TGTGCCAGCAGCCCCTTGGGCCGCCAAGAGACCCAGTACTTC CASSPLGRQETQYF many TRBV5-5 NA TRBJ2-5
TGCAGCGTCGGGGGACTAGCGGGGGGCCTCTCCTACAATGAGCAGTTCTTC CSVGGLAGGLSYNEQFF few TRBV29-1 TRBD2 TRBJ2-1
TGTGCCAGCAGCCAAACCGGGACTAGCGGTACCGGGGAGCTGTTTTTT CASSQTGTSGTGELFF NA TRBV3-1 TRBD2 TRBJ2-2
TGTGCCAGCAGCGTTGGAGCTTTCGGGTCTAATGAGCAGTTCTTC CASSVGAFGSNEQFF NA TRBV11-2 NA TRBJ2-1
TGTGCCACCAGCTCGTTTGGGAAGGCGGGACTACCCTACAATGAGCAGTTCTTC CATSSFGKAGLPYNEQFF few TRBV15 TRBD2 TRBJ2-1
TGTGCCATCAGTGGGCTCAGCGGGATTGGCGGGGAGCTGTTTTTT CAISGLSGIGGELFF NA TRBV10-3 TRBD2 TRBJ2-2
TGTGCCAGCAGGGATAGCGGGGGGGCCAACGGGGAGCTGTTTTTT CASRDSGGANGELFF many TRBV5-5 TRBD2 TRBJ2-2
TGTGCCAGCAGTGAAATGTATACAGGCGATTACGAGCAGTACTTC CASSEMYTGDYEQYF few TRBV2 NA TRBJ2-7
TGTGCCACCAGCAGAGGTGGCCTGGCGGGAGACCCTTTCTACGAGCAGTACTTC CATSRGGLAGDPFYEQYF many TRBV15 TRBD2 TRBJ2-7
TGTGCCAGCAGTTATGACGAACAGCCATACAATGAGCAGTTCTTC CASSYDEQPYNEQFF NA TRBV6-2/TRBV6-3 NA TRBJ2-1
TGTGCCACCGGACTAGCGGGAGATAACACAGATACGCAGTATTTT CATGLAGDNTDTQYF many TRBV10-3 TRBD2 TRBJ2-3